The 12 T cell receptor beta chains in this list originate from one sample, sequenced in a study of shared T cell receptors in the human thymus. TCRdb keeps only in-frame clones here, not all; method: immunoSEQ multiplex PCR. There are 600,000 or so clones in the sample; around 87% occur only once, and roughly 0.0087% lies in the top ten. In addition, the sample was reused for a study of human thymus T cells.

Specimen: thymocytes. The source is a boy in the first two years of life with a congenital heart defect.

This clone was seen once. CDR3 sequence (DNA): TGTGCCAGCAGTGAACCCGATCCGGGGAAAAGGTATAATTCACCCCTCCACTTT. Encoded protein: CASSEPDPGKRYNSPLHF. The rearrangement joins TRBV2 to TRBJ1-6, with unresolved D. Trimming pared 2 bases from V and 4 bases from J, leaving 18 bases between. The CDR3 runs 18 residues. Germline V gene lookup returns CDR1 SNHLY and CDR2 FYNNEI.

This clone was recorded a few times. The gene calls are TRBV19 and TRBJ2-7; 7 nucleotides agree with TRBD1. J lost 5 bases, V lost 8 bases, and 12 bases had no gene match. The CDR3 length is 14 residues. Germline V CDR1 and CDR2: LNHDA, SQIVND (reference sequence). The CDR3 sequence is CASSGDRENHEQYF. The DNA of the CDR3 is TGTGCCAGTTCCGGAGACAGGGAAAACCACGAGCAGTACTTC.

The chain couples TRBV2 to TRBJ2-3, with TRBD1 matching over 9 bases. Germline V gives CDR1 SNHLY, CDR2 FYNNEI. With 4 bases clipped from V and 1 base from J, the junction kept 6 bases outside the gene matches. This CDR3 region has 16 residues. CDR3 sequence: CASSGQGQGGTDTQYF. CDR3 sequence (DNA): TGTGCCAGCAGTGGACAGGGACAGGGCGGCACAGATACGCAGTATTTT.

Only a few counts were recorded for this clone. The chain is built from TRBV4-3 and TRBJ1-4; D is ambiguous. The CDR3 covers 17 residues. CDR1 is LGHNA and CDR2 is YSLEER in the germline V gene. The germline V and J ends were trimmed by 0 bases and 0 bases, with 11 bases remaining between them. This CDR3 reads CASSQDVDFTTNEKLFF. CDR3 bases: TGCGCCAGCAGCCAAGATGTGGACTTCACAACTAATGAAAAACTGTTTTTT.

DNA of the CDR3: TGTGCCAGCAGCTCTACCCCTTTACCAAGCTCCTACAATGAGCAGTTCTTC. Amino acid sequence: CASSSTPLPSSYNEQFF. The genes are TRBV28 and TRBJ2-1; no firm D call. Germline loops: CDR1 MDHEN, CDR2 SYDVKM. The CDR3 consists of 17 residues. V was trimmed by 6 bases and J by 0 bases, leaving 18 bases between them.

The chain couples TRBV7-9 to TRBJ2-1; 13 bases are shared with TRBD2. J was trimmed by 7 bases and V by 4 bases; bases with no gene match: 10. Per germline, CDR1 SEHNR and CDR2 FQNEAQ (reference sequence). The CDR3 extends over 17 amino acids. The CDR3 is CASSSTQLAGGPNEQFF. For the CDR3, the DNA is TGTGCCAGCAGCTCGACCCAACTAGCGGGGGGGCCAAATGAGCAGTTCTTC. Together with reference TRBV7-9 and TRBJ2-1, the CDR3 gives the full variable domain: DTGVSQNPRHKITKRGQNVTFRCDPISEHNRLYWYRQTLGQGPEFLTYFQNEAQLEKSRLLSDRFSAERPKGSFSTLEIQRTEQGDSAMYLCASSSTQLAGGPNEQFFGPGTRLTVL.

The V and J genes are TRBV4-1 and TRBJ2-3; a weak D match, TRBD2 (5 bases). This CDR3 spans 16 amino acids. Germline CDR1 MGHRA, CDR2 YSYEKL. The V end was cut by 0 bases, the J end by 6 bases, with 16 bases between. DNA for the CDR3: TGCGCCAGCAGCCAAGAGAGGGTAGGGTCTAGCGATACGCAGTATTTT. Its protein is CASSQERVGSSDTQYF.

The V gene is TRBV10-3, the J gene TRBJ2-5; 7 bases fit TRBD1. The J segment lost 5 bases and the V segment lost 10 bases, leaving 10 bases of the junction unmatched. CDR3 length: 13 residues. Per germline, CDR1 ENHRY and CDR2 SYGVKD. The CDR3 DNA reads TGTGCCACAGGGGGAGACAATGGGGAGACCCAGTACTTC. Its protein product is CATGGDNGETQYF.

V is TRBV28 and J is TRBJ2-1; the D is unclear. CDR1 is MDHEN, CDR2 SYDVKM, per germline. Trimming pared 3 bases from V and 3 bases from J, leaving 9 bases between. This CDR3 has 14 amino acids. CDR3 amino acids: CASSFRHLYNEQFF. The CDR3 DNA follows: TGTGCCAGCAGTTTTCGACACCTCTACAATGAGCAGTTCTTC.

This chain joins TRBV28 and TRBJ2-3; 10 bases are shared with TRBD1. V dropped 5 bases and J dropped 6; count of bases not matched to a gene: 8. This CDR3 is 15 amino acids long. Germline V gene lookup returns CDR1 MDHEN and CDR2 SYDVKM. The CDR3: CASSPGTGESDTQYF. The CDR3 coding sequence is TGTGCCAGCAGTCCCGGGACAGGGGAATCTGATACGCAGTATTTT.

This sequence joins TRBV4-2 and TRBJ1-1, with D possibly TRBD1 on 6 matching bases. CDR1 and CDR2 (germline): LGHNA, YNFKEQ. V shed 1 base and J shed 5 bases, with 14 bases lying between them. CDR3 length: 15 amino acids. The CDR3 sequence: CASSQVTGPGTEAFF. The CDR3 nucleotides read TGTGCCAGCAGCCAAGTGACAGGCCCCGGGACTGAAGCTTTCTTT.

The CDR3 is CASRRTSGSPYNEQFF. The CDR3 DNA reads as TGTGCCAGCCGCAGGACTAGCGGGAGCCCCTACAATGAGCAGTTCTTC. This sequence joins TRBV6-4 and TRBJ2-1, with 13 nucleotides matching TRBD2. Unmatched junction bases numbered 6, after V lost 8 bases and J lost 2 bases. The CDR3 runs to 16 residues. Germline values: CDR1 MRHNA, CDR2 SNTAGT.